A selection of T cell receptor beta chains follows, all from one sample in a study of blood T cells in healthy people across ages. TCRdb itself ran the 5' RACE reads through MiXCR, one entry per CDR3 protein. Of 1.4 million or so distinct CDR3 sequences in the sample, roughly 43% were seen once. Sequencing was done on a sample of blood. The receptors here all came from a woman aged 18-30 years in good health. Each CDR3 is given with its conserved first and last residue. Each record gives: V gene, D gene, clone size, J gene, CDR3 DNA, CDR3 protein. A D gene is named only where the DNA matches it firmly. Size is omitted from some rows. Given values are once, few, many or a class for expanded clones.

V: TRBV7-2; D: .; size: many; J: TRBJ1-5; DNA: TGTGCCAGCAGTTTAGGTGCGGTTAGCAATCAGCCCCAGCATTTT; CDR3: CASSLGAVSNQPQHF
V: TRBV7-2; D: .; size: many; J: TRBJ2-7; DNA: TGTGCCAGCAGCTTAAATGCCGAGCAGTACTTC; CDR3: CASSLNAEQYF
V: TRBV20-1; D: .; size: .; J: TRBJ2-1; DNA: TGCAGTGCTACCCACGCCCCCAGGACTAATGAGCAGTTCTTC; CDR3: CSATHAPRTNEQFF
V: TRBV3-1; D: .; size: many; J: TRBJ1-6; DNA: TGTGCCAGCAGCCGGGGCGATTCACCCCTCCACTTT; CDR3: CASSRGDSPLHF
V: TRBV29-1; D: TRBD2; size: .; J: TRBJ2-1; DNA: TGCAGCCCCCCCGGGGAGGGCCGCTCCTACAATGAGCAGTTCTTC; CDR3: CSPPGEGRSYNEQFF
V: TRBV7-9; D: TRBD2; size: .; J: TRBJ2-1; DNA: TGTGCCAGCAGCGCCAGAGGACTAGTTTTGGACAATGAGCAGTTCTTC; CDR3: CASSARGLVLDNEQFF
V: TRBV13; D: TRBD2; size: few; J: TRBJ2-2; DNA: TGTGCCAGCAGCTTAGTTGGGCGGGAGAGCACCGGGGAGCTGTTTTTT; CDR3: CASSLVGRESTGELFF
V: TRBV12-3/TRBV12-4; D: .; size: .; J: TRBJ2-3; DNA: TGTGCCAGCAGTGACCGGGGAGTAAATACGCAGTATTTT; CDR3: CASSDRGVNTQYF
V: TRBV6-2/TRBV6-3; D: TRBD2; size: .; J: TRBJ2-1; DNA: TGTGCCAGCAGGGACGCGGCGACTAGCGGCTACAATGAGCAGTTCTTC; CDR3: CASRDAATSGYNEQFF
V: TRBV20-1; D: .; size: few; J: TRBJ2-3; DNA: TGCAGTGCTCCAACCGGAAACACAGATACGCAGTATTTT; CDR3: CSAPTGNTDTQYF
V: TRBV4-3; D: TRBD1; size: once; J: TRBJ1-4; DNA: TGCGCCAGCAGCCAGCACAGGGGCTTTAATGAAAAACTGTTTTTT; CDR3: CASSQHRGFNEKLFF
V: TRBV12-3/TRBV12-4; D: .; size: .; J: TRBJ2-4; DNA: TGTGCCAGCAGTCCCCAGGGACCGGTGGCCAAAAACATTCAGTACTTC; CDR3: CASSPQGPVAKNIQYF
V: TRBV29-1; D: .; size: .; J: TRBJ2-1; DNA: TGCAGCGTTGTGGACAGCGCGGCCGTGCATGGGCAGTTCTTC; CDR3: CSVVDSAAVHGQFF
V: TRBV5-1; D: .; size: .; J: TRBJ2-3; DNA: TGCGCCAGCAGTGGCAGTTACTCAGATACGCAGTATTTT; CDR3: CASSGSYSDTQYF
V: TRBV27; D: .; size: few; J: TRBJ1-1; DNA: TGTGCCAGCGGGTGGGGCTGGACTGAAGCTTTCTTT; CDR3: CASGWGWTEAFF
V: TRBV6-2/TRBV6-3; D: TRBD1; size: .; J: TRBJ2-3; DNA: TGTGCCAGCAGTTCCCAGGGACAGTTGGCTACTAGCACAGATACGCAGTATTTT; CDR3: CASSSQGQLATSTDTQYF
V: TRBV5-1; D: .; size: .; J: TRBJ2-3; DNA: TGCGCCAGCAGCTTGGTATATCAGGTGGTCGGAACAGATACGCAGTATTTT; CDR3: CASSLVYQVVGTDTQYF
V: TRBV7-2; D: .; size: .; J: TRBJ2-2; DNA: TGTGCCAGCAGCTTAGCGGTAGCTGGCACCGGGGAGCTGTTTTTT; CDR3: CASSLAVAGTGELFF
V: TRBV18; D: TRBD2; size: .; J: TRBJ2-5; DNA: TGTGCCAGCTCACCTCCCAGCGGGGGTGAGACCCAGTACTTC; CDR3: CASSPPSGGETQYF
V: TRBV14; D: .; size: .; J: TRBJ2-3; DNA: TGTGCCAGCAGTCCCTGGGGACGGCCGACAGATACGCAGTATTTT; CDR3: CASSPWGRPTDTQYF
V: TRBV11-3; D: TRBD2; size: .; J: TRBJ2-7; DNA: TGTGCCAGCAGCTTAGATTGGGGAGGGGACGAGCAGTACTTC; CDR3: CASSLDWGGDEQYF
V: TRBV20-1; D: .; size: few; J: TRBJ2-5; DNA: TGCAGTGCTAGGGCCGTGGGCCGAAGGTTTTCTCGAGAGACCCAGTACTTC; CDR3: CSARAVGRRFSRETQYF
V: TRBV20-1; D: .; size: few; J: TRBJ2-7; DNA: TGCAGTGCAACCTGGTTGGAGGGGGGCTACGAGCAGTACTTC; CDR3: CSATWLEGGYEQYF
V: TRBV20-1; D: .; size: .; J: TRBJ2-3; DNA: TGCAAAGCCCCGACTCCAAGCACAGATACGCAGTATTTT; CDR3: CKAPTPSTDTQYF
V: TRBV20-1; D: .; size: .; J: TRBJ2-1; DNA: TGCAGTGCTAGGCCCCAAGAGCAGTTCTTC; CDR3: CSARPQEQFF
V: TRBV20-1; D: TRBD2; size: few; J: TRBJ2-1; DNA: TGCAGTTTACTAGCGGGGGGCTACAATGAGCAGTTCTTC; CDR3: CSLLAGGYNEQFF
V: TRBV6-1; D: .; size: .; J: TRBJ2-2; DNA: TGTGCCAGCACCCCTCTCTTGAGTGAGAACGAAGAGACCGGGGAGCTGTTTTTT; CDR3: CASTPLLSENEETGELFF
V: TRBV29-1; D: TRBD2; size: many; J: TRBJ2-2; DNA: TGCAGCGTTGTGAGCGGGAGGGCCGAACTGAACACCGGGGAGCTGTTTTTT; CDR3: CSVVSGRAELNTGELFF
V: TRBV28; D: .; size: .; J: TRBJ2-7; DNA: TGTGCCAGCAGCGTAAGTCAGATCAGCTCCTACGAGCAGTACTTC; CDR3: CASSVSQISSYEQYF
V: TRBV10-3; D: .; size: .; J: TRBJ2-7; DNA: TGTGCCATCAGTGAGTCTGAGGGGTCAGGGAGTTACGAGCAGTACTTC; CDR3: CAISESEGSGSYEQYF
V: TRBV27; D: .; size: few; J: TRBJ1-5; DNA: TGTGCCAGCAGTTTTTCGGGAGTTCATCAGCCCCAGCATTTT; CDR3: CASSFSGVHQPQHF
V: TRBV27; D: .; size: many; J: TRBJ1-5; DNA: TGTGCCAGCAGTTATACCGGGGCCTATAATCAGCCCCAGCATTTT; CDR3: CASSYTGAYNQPQHF
V: TRBV21-1; D: .; size: .; J: TRBJ2-1; DNA: TGTGCCAGCAGCATGGGCTTGGGGTCTGAACAGGGGGCGTTTTACAATGAGCAGTTCTTC; CDR3: CASSMGLGSEQGAFYNEQFF
V: TRBV7-8; D: TRBD1; size: .; J: TRBJ1-5; DNA: TGTGCCAGCAGTACTCGGACAGGGAATTCTAATCAGCCCCAGCATTTT; CDR3: CASSTRTGNSNQPQHF
V: TRBV6-2/TRBV6-3; D: .; size: .; J: TRBJ2-1; DNA: TGTGCCAGCAGTTTTCAGGGACCCTCCTACAATGAGCAGTTCTTC; CDR3: CASSFQGPSYNEQFF
V: TRBV12-3/TRBV12-4; D: .; size: once; J: TRBJ2-5; DNA: TGTGCCAGCACCATGAGGAGGGGGCAGACCCAGTACTTC; CDR3: CASTMRRGQTQYF
V: TRBV2; D: .; size: .; J: TRBJ2-7; DNA: TGTGCCAGCACTGGCAGGAACTACGAGCAGTACTTC; CDR3: CASTGRNYEQYF
V: TRBV20-1; D: .; size: once; J: TRBJ2-1; DNA: TGCAGTGCTAGTCACAGGGCTGGGTACAATGAGCAGTTCTTC; CDR3: CSASHRAGYNEQFF
V: TRBV7-8; D: TRBD2; size: few; J: TRBJ2-7; DNA: TGTGCCAGCAGCTTATCTAGCGGGAGTTGGTACGAGCAGTACTTC; CDR3: CASSLSSGSWYEQYF
V: TRBV6-6; D: .; size: .; J: TRBJ1-4; DNA: TGTGCCAGCAGACCCCGGGACGTGGAAAAACTGTTTTTT; CDR3: CASRPRDVEKLFF
V: TRBV10-3; D: .; size: few; J: TRBJ2-4; DNA: TGTGCCATCAGTGAGTCGACAGTAATAGCCAAAAACATTCAGTACTTC; CDR3: CAISESTVIAKNIQYF
V: TRBV6-2/TRBV6-3; D: .; size: few; J: TRBJ1-5; DNA: TGTGCCAGCAGGTCAAGGGAAAGGGGTCAGCCCCAGCATTTT; CDR3: CASRSRERGQPQHF
V: TRBV25-1; D: .; size: few; J: TRBJ1-1; DNA: TGTGCCAGCAGTGCTTCAAACACTGAAGCTTTCTTT; CDR3: CASSASNTEAFF
V: TRBV5-1; D: TRBD1; size: many; J: TRBJ2-5; DNA: TGCGCCAGCAGCTTGGCGGCAGGGGGACAAGAGACCCAGTACTTC; CDR3: CASSLAAGGQETQYF
V: TRBV20-1; D: .; size: .; J: TRBJ2-1; DNA: TGCAGTGCTCCGGGACTTTCCAATGAGCAGTTCTTC; CDR3: CSAPGLSNEQFF
V: TRBV6-5; D: .; size: once; J: TRBJ1-1; DNA: TGTGCCAGCAGTTGGTCTCAGGGACCGAACACTGAAGCTTTCTTT; CDR3: CASSWSQGPNTEAFF
V: TRBV10-3; D: TRBD2; size: .; J: TRBJ2-1; DNA: TGTGCCATCAGGAAGGGACTAGCGGGAACGTTGGATGAGCAGTTCTTC; CDR3: CAIRKGLAGTLDEQFF
V: TRBV5-1; D: .; size: .; J: TRBJ1-1; DNA: TGCGCCAGCAGCTCAATCGAAAACACTGAAGCTTTCTTT; CDR3: CASSSIENTEAFF
V: TRBV10-3; D: TRBD1; size: .; J: TRBJ1-1; DNA: TGTGCCATCAGGGGACAGGGCAACACTGAAGCTTTCTTT; CDR3: CAIRGQGNTEAFF
V: TRBV5-1; D: TRBD2; size: many; J: TRBJ2-1; DNA: TGTGCCAGCAGCCTCGGGGGGGGATACAATGAGCAGTTCTTC; CDR3: CASSLGGGYNEQFF
V: TRBV4-2; D: .; size: .; J: TRBJ1-1; DNA: TGTGCCAGCAGCACCCGCACCGACACTGAAGCTTTCTTT; CDR3: CASSTRTDTEAFF
V: TRBV27; D: .; size: few; J: TRBJ2-5; DNA: TGTGCCAGCAGTAGATTATACGGACAGCAAGAGACCCAGTACTTC; CDR3: CASSRLYGQQETQYF
V: TRBV6-1; D: .; size: .; J: TRBJ2-7; DNA: TGTGCCAGCAGTCAAACTCAACAGGCCGGATGGGGCCACGAGCAGTACTTC; CDR3: CASSQTQQAGWGHEQYF
V: TRBV10-3; D: .; size: .; J: TRBJ2-3; DNA: TGTGCCATCCGTCAGAACGGGGCAGCCACAGATACGCAGTATTTT; CDR3: CAIRQNGAATDTQYF
V: TRBV12-3/TRBV12-4; D: .; size: few; J: TRBJ1-3; DNA: TGTGCCAGCAGCTTTCGGGGCTCTGGAAACACCATATATTTT; CDR3: CASSFRGSGNTIYF